This T cell receptor beta chain emerged from a study of T cell changes during pregnancy in multiple sclerosis (dated by TCRdb to between 2019 and 2020). With respect to the entire study: The study looked at changes in the T cell repertoire across pregnancy in women with multiple sclerosis.

V has 4 bases trimmed and J has 6 bases trimmed; junction bases matching no gene number 3. Reading from cysteine to phenylalanine, the CDR3 counts 13 amino acids. Only the CDR3 region is kept as DNA, spanning 39 bases read in frame from base 1. Looking up the germline V gene yields CDR1 MNHNS and CDR2 SASEGT. The library was generated by the immunoSEQ multiplex PCR assay. TCRdb's version of the immuneACCESS table is confined to in-frame rearrangements and falls short of the full clone set. An unresolved V gene accounts for under half of the shortfall where checked; the remainder is of unknown origin. Across this sample there are tens of thousands of clones, with around 90% seen only once. The ten largest clones add up to approximately 6% of the sample. For this clone: Its antigen is still unknown. There are no base qualities to consult, and no much larger clone falls within one base.

Material: CD8+ T cells from peripheral blood mononuclear cells, obtained before pregnancy. The sequence is built from TRBV6-1 and TRBJ1-2; 9 bases in between match TRBD1. This clonotype was sampled from a female donor with multiple sclerosis, enrolled in a pregnancy study. CDR3 protein: CASSARQGDGYTF. The sequenced DNA is TGTGCCAGCAGTGCTAGACAGGGGGATGGCTACACCTTC.